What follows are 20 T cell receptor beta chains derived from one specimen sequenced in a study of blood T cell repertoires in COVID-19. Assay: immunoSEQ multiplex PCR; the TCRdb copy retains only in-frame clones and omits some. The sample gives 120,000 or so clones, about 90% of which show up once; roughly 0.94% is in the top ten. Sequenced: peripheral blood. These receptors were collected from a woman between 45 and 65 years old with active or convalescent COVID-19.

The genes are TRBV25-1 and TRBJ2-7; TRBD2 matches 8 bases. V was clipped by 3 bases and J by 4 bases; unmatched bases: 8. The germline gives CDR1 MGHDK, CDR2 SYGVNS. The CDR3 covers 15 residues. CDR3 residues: CASSDSHSGEYEQYF. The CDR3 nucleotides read TGTGCCAGCAGTGATTCCCATAGCGGGGAATACGAGCAGTACTTC.

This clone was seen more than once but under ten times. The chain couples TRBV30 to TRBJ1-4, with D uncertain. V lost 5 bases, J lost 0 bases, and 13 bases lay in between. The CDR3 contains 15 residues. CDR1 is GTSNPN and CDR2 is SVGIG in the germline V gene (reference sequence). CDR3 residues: CAWGPAGATNEKLFF. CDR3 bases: TGTGCCTGGGGCCCCGCAGGTGCAACTAATGAAAAACTGTTTTTT.

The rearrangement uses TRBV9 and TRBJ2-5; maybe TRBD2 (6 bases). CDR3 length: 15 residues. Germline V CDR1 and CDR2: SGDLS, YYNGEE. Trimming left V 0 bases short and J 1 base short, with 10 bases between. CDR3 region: CASSVVGGTQETQYF. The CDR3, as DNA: TGTGCCAGCAGCGTAGTGGGGGGAACCCAAGAGACCCAGTACTTC.

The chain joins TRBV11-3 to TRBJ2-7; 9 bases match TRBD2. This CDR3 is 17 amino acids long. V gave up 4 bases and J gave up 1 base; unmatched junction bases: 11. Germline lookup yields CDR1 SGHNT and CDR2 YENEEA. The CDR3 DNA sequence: TGTGCCAGCAGCTGTCTTTGTAATAGCGGGAGATCCTACGAGCAGTACTTC. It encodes CASSCLCNSGRSYEQYF.

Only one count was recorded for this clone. The CDR3 nucleotides read TGCAGCGTTGAAGTGGGGGCCGTAGGGGAGACCCAGTACTTC. Its protein is CSVEVGAVGETQYF. The J gene is TRBJ2-5, the V gene TRBV29-1, with a weak D call TRBD1 (6 bases). CDR1 is SQVTM, CDR2 ANQGSEA, per germline. The ends were cut back, 1 base at V and 5 bases at J, with 14 bases in the middle. The CDR3 length is 14 residues.

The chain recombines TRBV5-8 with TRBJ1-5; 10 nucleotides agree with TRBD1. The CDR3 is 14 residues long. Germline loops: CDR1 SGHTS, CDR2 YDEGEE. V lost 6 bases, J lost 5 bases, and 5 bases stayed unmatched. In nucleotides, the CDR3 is TGTGCCAGCAACCCGGACAGGGGGTATCAGCCCCAGCATTTT. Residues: CASNPDRGYQPQHF.

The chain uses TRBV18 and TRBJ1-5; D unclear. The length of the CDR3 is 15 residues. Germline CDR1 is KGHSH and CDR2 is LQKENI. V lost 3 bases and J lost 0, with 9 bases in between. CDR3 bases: TGTGCCAGCTCACCCACTTATAATAGCAATCAGCCCCAGCATTTT. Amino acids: CASSPTYNSNQPQHF.

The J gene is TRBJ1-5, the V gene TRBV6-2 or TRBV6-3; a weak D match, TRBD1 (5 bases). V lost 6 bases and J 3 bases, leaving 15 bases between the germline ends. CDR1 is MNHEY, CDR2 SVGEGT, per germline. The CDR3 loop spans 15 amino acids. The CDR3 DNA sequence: TGTGCCAGCAGCTCCGGGGGATCCCCCAATCAGCCCCAGCATTTT. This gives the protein CASSSGGSPNQPQHF.

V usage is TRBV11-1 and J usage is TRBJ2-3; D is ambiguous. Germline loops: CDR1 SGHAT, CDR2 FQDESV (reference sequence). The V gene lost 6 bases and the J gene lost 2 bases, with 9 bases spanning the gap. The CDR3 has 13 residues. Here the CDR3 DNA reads TGTGCCAGCAGAAACAGCTTCACAGATACGCAGTATTTT. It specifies CASRNSFTDTQYF. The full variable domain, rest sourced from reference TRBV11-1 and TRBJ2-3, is EAEVAQSPRYKITEKSQAVAFWCDPISGHATLYWYRQILGQGPELLVQFQDESVVDDSQLPKDRFSAERLKGVDSTLKIQPAELGDSAMYLCASRNSFTDTQYFGPGTRLTVL.

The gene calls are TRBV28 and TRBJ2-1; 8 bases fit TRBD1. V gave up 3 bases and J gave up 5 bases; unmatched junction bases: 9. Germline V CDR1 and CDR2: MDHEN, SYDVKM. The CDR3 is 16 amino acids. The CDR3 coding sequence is TGTGCCAGCAGTTTTAGTCGACAGGGGATAAACAATGAGCAGTTCTTC. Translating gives CASSFSRQGINNEQFF. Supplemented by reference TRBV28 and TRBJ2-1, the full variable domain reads DVKVTQSSRYLVKRTGEKVFLECVQDMDHENMFWYRQDPGLGLRLIYFSYDVKMKEKGDIPEGYSVSREKKERFSLILESASTNQTSMYLCASSFSRQGINNEQFFGPGTRLTVL.

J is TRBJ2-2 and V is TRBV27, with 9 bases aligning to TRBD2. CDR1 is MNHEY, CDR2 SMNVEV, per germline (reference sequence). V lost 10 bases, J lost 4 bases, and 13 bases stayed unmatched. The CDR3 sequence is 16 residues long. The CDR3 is CATRRVAGAGTGELFF. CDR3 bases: TGTGCCACTCGACGGGTAGCGGGAGCCGGCACCGGGGAGCTGTTTTTT.

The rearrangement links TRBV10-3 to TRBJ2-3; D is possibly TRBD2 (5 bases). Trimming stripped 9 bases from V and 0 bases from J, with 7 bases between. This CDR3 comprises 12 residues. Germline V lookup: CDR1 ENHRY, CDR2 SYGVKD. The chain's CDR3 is CAIGSSTDTQYF. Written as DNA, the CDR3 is TGTGCCATTGGGAGTAGCACAGATACGCAGTATTTT.

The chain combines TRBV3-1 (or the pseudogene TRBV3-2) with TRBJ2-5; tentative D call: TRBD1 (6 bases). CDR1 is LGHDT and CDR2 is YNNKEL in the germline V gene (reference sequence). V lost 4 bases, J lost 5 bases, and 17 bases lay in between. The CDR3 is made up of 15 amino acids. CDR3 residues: CASSPTGPQPETQYF. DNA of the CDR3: TGTGCCAGCAGCCCGACAGGACCCCAACCGGAGACCCAGTACTTC.

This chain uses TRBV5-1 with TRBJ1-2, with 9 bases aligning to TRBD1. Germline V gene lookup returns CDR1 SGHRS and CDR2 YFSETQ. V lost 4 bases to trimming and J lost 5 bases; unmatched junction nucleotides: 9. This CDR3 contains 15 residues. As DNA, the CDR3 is TGCGCCAGCAGCCTGGGGACAGGGACTGGATATGGCTACACCTTC. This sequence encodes CASSLGTGTGYGYTF.

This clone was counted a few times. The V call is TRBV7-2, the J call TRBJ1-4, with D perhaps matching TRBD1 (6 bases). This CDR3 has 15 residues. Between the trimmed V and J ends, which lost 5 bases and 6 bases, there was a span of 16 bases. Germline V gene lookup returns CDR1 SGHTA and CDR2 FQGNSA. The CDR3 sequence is CASSNPTGRHEKLFF. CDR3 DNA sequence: TGTGCCAGCAGCAATCCCACAGGGCGGCATGAAAAACTGTTTTTT.

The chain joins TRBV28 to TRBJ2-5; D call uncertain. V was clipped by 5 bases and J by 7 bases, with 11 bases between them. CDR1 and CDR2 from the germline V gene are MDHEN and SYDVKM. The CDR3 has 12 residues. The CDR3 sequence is CASSPPYRTQYF. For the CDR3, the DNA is TGTGCCAGCAGTCCGCCCTACAGGACCCAGTACTTC.

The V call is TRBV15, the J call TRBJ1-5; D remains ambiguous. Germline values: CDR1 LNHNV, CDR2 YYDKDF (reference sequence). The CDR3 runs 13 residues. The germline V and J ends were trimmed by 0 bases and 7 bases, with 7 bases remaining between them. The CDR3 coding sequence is TGTGCCACCAGCAGAGATCTGGCCCAGCCCCAGCATTTT. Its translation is CATSRDLAQPQHF.

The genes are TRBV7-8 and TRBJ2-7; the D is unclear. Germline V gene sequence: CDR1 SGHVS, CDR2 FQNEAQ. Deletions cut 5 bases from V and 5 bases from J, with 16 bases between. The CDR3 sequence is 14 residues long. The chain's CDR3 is CASSLPSVRNEQYF. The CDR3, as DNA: TGTGCCAGCAGCCTACCCAGCGTGAGGAACGAGCAGTACTTC. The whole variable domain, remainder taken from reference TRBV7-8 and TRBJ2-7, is GAGVSQSPRYKVAKRGQDVALRCDPISGHVSLFWYQQALGQGPEFLTYFQNEAQLDKSGLPSDRFFAERPEGSVSTLKIQRTQQEDSAVYLCASSLPSVRNEQYFGPGTRLTVT.

CDR3 sequence (DNA): TGTGCCAGCAGCTTAGTTAGGACAGGGGTCCCCTACAATGAGCAGTTCTTC. Its protein is CASSLVRTGVPYNEQFF. The chain employs TRBV7-8 and TRBJ2-1; 9 positions match TRBD1. The germline V gene has CDR1 SGHVS and CDR2 FQNEAQ. V gave up 1 base and J gave up 2 bases; unmatched junction bases: 6. This CDR3 region has 17 residues.

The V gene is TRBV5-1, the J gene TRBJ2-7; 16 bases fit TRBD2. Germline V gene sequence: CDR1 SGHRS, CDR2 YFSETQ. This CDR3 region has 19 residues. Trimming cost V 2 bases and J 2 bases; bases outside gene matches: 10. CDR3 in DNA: TGCGCCAGCAGCTTCGGAACGGGACTAGCGGGAGGGCCTCCCTACGAGCAGTACTTC. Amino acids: CASSFGTGLAGGPPYEQYF.